This T cell receptor beta chain came from a study of T cells in Graves' hyperthyroidism and ophthalmopathy. This clonotype was seen repeatedly, ten times or more. What it binds is unknown. Amplification targeted TCR beta CDR3 regions from RNA transcripts. The TCR CDR3 first-round RT-PCR relied on the HTBI primer set. MiXCR was run by TCRdb on the multiplex PCR reads, yielding one entry per CDR3 protein. The sample carries roughly 710,000 distinct CDR3 sequences, 30% to 40% recorded once. Study-level points and caveats: Blood also carried most thyroid clonotypes expanded above 0.001. The model anticipated ophthalmopathy a median 6.5 months pre-onset. Separating ophthalmopathy from stable hyperthyroidism was achieved by a 13 V-J model.

V lost 1 base, J lost 9 bases, and 13 bases lay in between. The CDR3 contains 15 residues. Germline CDR1 and CDR2: SEHNR and FQNEAQ (reference sequence). This receptor was obtained from a woman in her thirties or forties with Graves' hyperthyroidism. V and J are TRBV7-9 and TRBJ1-6, with D maybe TRBD1 (6 bases). Source material: blood. The CDR3 sequence is CASSLGDTWGSPLHF. The CDR3 DNA reads TGTGCCAGCAGCTTAGGGGACACCTGGGGTTCACCCCTCCACTTT.